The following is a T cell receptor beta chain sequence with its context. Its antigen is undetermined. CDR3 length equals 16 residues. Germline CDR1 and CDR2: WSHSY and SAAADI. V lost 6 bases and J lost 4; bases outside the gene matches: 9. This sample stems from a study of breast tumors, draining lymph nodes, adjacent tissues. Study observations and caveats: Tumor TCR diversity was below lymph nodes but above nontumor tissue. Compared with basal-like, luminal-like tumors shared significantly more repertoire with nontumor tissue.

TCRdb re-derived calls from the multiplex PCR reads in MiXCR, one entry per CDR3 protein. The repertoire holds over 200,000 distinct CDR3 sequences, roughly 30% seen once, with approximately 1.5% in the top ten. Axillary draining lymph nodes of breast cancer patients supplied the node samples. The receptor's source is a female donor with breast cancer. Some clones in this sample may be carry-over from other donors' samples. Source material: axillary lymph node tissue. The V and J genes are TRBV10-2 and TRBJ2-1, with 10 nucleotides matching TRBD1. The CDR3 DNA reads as TGCGCCAGCAGACCCGGGACAGGGGACCAGTACAATGAGCAGTTCTTC. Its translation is CASRPGTGDQYNEQFF.